Below, one TCR beta chain is given with its context. The CDR3 runs 15 residues. The germline V gene encodes CDR1 GTSNPN and CDR2 SVGIG (reference sequence). J was trimmed by 3 bases and V by 8 bases; bases with no gene match: 14. These data are taken from a study of T cell changes during pregnancy in multiple sclerosis. TCRdb keeps only in-frame clones here, not all; method: immunoSEQ multiplex PCR. The sample yields some 60,000 clones, around 85% seen once. Sequencing was performed on CD4+ T cells from peripheral blood mononuclear cells, taken in the third trimester of pregnancy. The genes are TRBV30 and TRBJ2-3, with 7 nucleotides matching TRBD1. The clonotype comes from a female donor with multiple sclerosis, enrolled in a pregnancy study. The CDR3 sequence is CALTDSGGRTDTQYF. In DNA, the CDR3 is TGTGCCCTTACAGACTCAGGGGGAAGGACAGATACGCAGTATTTT. The entire variable domain, with the rest obtained from reference TRBV30 and TRBJ2-3, is as follows: SQTIHQWPATLVQPVGSPLSLECTVEGTSNPNLYWYRQAAGRGLQLLFYSVGIGQISSEVPQNLSASRPQDRQFILSSKKLLLSDSGFYLCALTDSGGRTDTQYFGPGTRLTVL.